The present entry profiles one T cell receptor (beta chain) with its context. Its antigen remains unknown. CDR1 and CDR2 (germline): SGHVS, FQNEAQ. Trimming stripped 0 bases from V and 1 base from J, with 16 bases between. The CDR3 sequence is 19 residues long. TCRdb reprocessed the 5' RACE reads with MiXCR, giving one entry per CDR3 protein. The sample contains about 180,000 distinct CDR3 sequences, about 18% of which appear only once. This specimen belongs to a study of T-cell memory formation after mild COVID-19. Study conclusions and caveats: Proof of SARS-CoV-2 specificity was absent for the second-wave clones that crested on day 37. Pre-infection memory contained some responding clones, which suggested that cross-reactive memory had joined.

This rearrangement joins TRBV7-8 to TRBJ2-6; no clear D gene. Source material: PBMCs or a T cell subset sorted from them (not recorded which). The sequence was collected from a man aged 18 to 30 who had mild COVID-19 (a few samples of this study predate the infection). Cell type and time point are not known. DNA for the CDR3: TGTGCCAGCAGCTTAGCGGGTCTATTCGTTGGTTCTGGGGCCAACGTCCTGACTTTC. It is translated as CASSLAGLFVGSGANVLTF.